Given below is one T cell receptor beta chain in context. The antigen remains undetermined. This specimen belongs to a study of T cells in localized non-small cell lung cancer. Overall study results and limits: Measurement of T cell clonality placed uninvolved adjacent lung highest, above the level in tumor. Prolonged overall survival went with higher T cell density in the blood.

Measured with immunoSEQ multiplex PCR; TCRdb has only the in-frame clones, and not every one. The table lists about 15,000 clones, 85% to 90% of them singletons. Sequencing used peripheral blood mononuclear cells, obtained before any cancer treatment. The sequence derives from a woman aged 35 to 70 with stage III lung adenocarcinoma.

The chain's CDR3 is CASSLDRTAAGEKLFF. DNA of the CDR3: TGTGCCAGCAGCTTAGATCGAACAGCCGCGGGAGAAAAACTGTTTTTT. The rearrangement uses TRBV11-3 and TRBJ1-4; D gene ambiguous. This CDR3 is 16 amino acids long. V gave up 0 bases and J gave up 8 bases, with 16 bases separating them. CDR1 SGHNT and CDR2 YENEEA come from the germline V gene.